These 25 T cell receptor beta chains share one sample of origin, sequenced in a study of blood T cell repertoires in COVID-19. Using immunoSEQ multiplex PCR, the repertoire was profiled, and TCRdb retains in-frame clones only, with some absent. The data show about 210,000 clones, with 83% seen just once and roughly 2.5% held by the top ten. Sequenced material: peripheral blood. The receptors were sampled from a woman between 40 and 50 years old with active or convalescent COVID-19.

The chain combines TRBV3-1 (or the pseudogene TRBV3-2) with TRBJ1-3; no definite D call. The V gene lost 8 bases and the J gene lost 0 bases, with 8 bases spanning the gap. Germline V gene sequence: CDR1 LGHDT, CDR2 YNNKEL (reference sequence). The length of the CDR3 is 13 residues. CDR3 in amino acids: CASAASSGNTIYF. The CDR3 region has the DNA TGTGCCAGCGCGGCTAGCTCTGGAAACACCATATATTTT.

This clone was seen more than once but under ten times. This chain uses TRBV3-1 (or the pseudogene TRBV3-2) with TRBJ2-7, with D possibly matching TRBD1 (6 bases). Deletions cut 4 bases from V and 6 bases from J, with 16 bases between. The germline gives CDR1 LGHDT, CDR2 YNNKEL (reference sequence). The CDR3 loop spans 14 amino acids. The CDR3 DNA reads as TGTGCCAGCAGCCCCGGGACAACGGCGGCCGAGCAGTACTTC. This translates into CASSPGTTAAEQYF.

Note on this clone: One end of the junction is discordant with germline, which a read error may explain. The V gene is TRBV3-1 (or the pseudogene TRBV3-2), the J gene TRBJ2-7; the match to TRBD2 covers 10 bases. CDR1 LGHDT and CDR2 YNNKEL come from the germline V gene (reference sequence). The CDR3 covers 13 residues. The CDR3 coding sequence is TGTGCCAGCAGCCCTAGCGGGAGTCTCTTATTAAGCTTC. The encoded protein is CASSPSGSLLLSF.

V usage is TRBV15 and J usage is TRBJ2-7, with D perhaps TRBD1 (6 bases). Trimming stripped 1 base from V and 1 base from J, with 14 bases between. The CDR3 runs 16 residues. From germline, CDR1 is LNHNV and CDR2 YYDKDF (reference sequence). The CDR3 protein is CATSRAPPGESYEQYF. As DNA, the CDR3 is TGTGCCACCAGCAGAGCCCCGCCAGGGGAATCCTACGAGCAGTACTTC.

In this sample, this clone turned up once. The rearrangement uses TRBV7-3 and TRBJ1-1; 8 nucleotides align to TRBD1. The CDR3 runs 14 residues. The germline V gene encodes CDR1 SGHTA and CDR2 FQGTGA. V lost 5 bases, J lost 6 bases, and 8 bases stayed unmatched. CDR3 protein: CASSPGQVTAEAFF. For the CDR3, the DNA is TGTGCCAGCAGCCCGGGACAGGTGACCGCTGAAGCTTTCTTT.

J is TRBJ2-7 and V is TRBV4-3; D is uncertain. The CDR3 loop spans 15 amino acids. The germline CDR1 and CDR2 sequences are LGHNA and YSLEER. Trimming removed 5 bases at V and 2 bases at J, with 16 bases between. DNA for the CDR3: TGCGCCAGCAGCGCGAGGTGGAATCCGACCTACGAGCAGTACTTC. Translating gives CASSARWNPTYEQYF.

The chain joins TRBV5-1 to TRBJ1-1; maybe TRBD1 (5 bases). The CDR3 is made up of 14 amino acids. Germline values: CDR1 SGHRS, CDR2 YFSETQ. V gave up 0 bases and J gave up 4 bases, with 10 bases separating them. As DNA, the CDR3 is TGCGCCAGCAGCTTGGGGTCAGGGTCCACTGAAGCTTTCTTT. Translating it yields CASSLGSGSTEAFF.

In DNA form, the CDR3 reads TGTGCCAGCAGTGACGAAAGCGGGATCGTCACAGATACGCAGTATTTT. This encodes CASSDESGIVTDTQYF. The genes are TRBV2 and TRBJ2-3, with 7 bases fitting TRBD2. The CDR3 consists of 16 residues. With 3 bases clipped from V and 2 bases from J, the junction kept 8 bases outside the gene matches. Germline V lookup: CDR1 SNHLY, CDR2 FYNNEI.

The chain employs TRBV14 and TRBJ2-1, with 9 bases identical to TRBD2. The CDR3 totals 14 residues. Looked up from germline, CDR1 is SGHDN and CDR2 is FVKESK. The trim removed 3 bases at V and 4 bases at J, leaving 1 base unmatched. The CDR3 sequence: CASSQAGGYNEQFF. DNA for the CDR3: TGTGCCAGCAGCCAGGCGGGAGGGTACAATGAGCAGTTCTTC.

The chain recombines TRBV12-5 with TRBJ2-1; the match to TRBD1 covers 7 bases. The ends lost 6 bases at V and 1 base at J; junction bases unmatched: 3. This CDR3 region has 14 residues. Germline-derived CDR1 and CDR2 are LGHNT and FRNRAP. CDR3 sequence reads: CASGGTESYNEQFF. The CDR3 coding sequence is TGTGCTAGTGGCGGGACAGAATCCTACAATGAGCAGTTCTTC. The full variable domain, completed using reference TRBV12-5 and TRBJ2-1, is DARVTQTPRHKVTEMGQEVTMRCQPILGHNTVFWYRQTMMQGLELLAYFRNRAPLDDSGMPKDRFSAEMPDATLATLKIQPSEPRDSAVYFCASGGTESYNEQFFGPGTRLTVL.

Only one count was recorded for this clone. This chain joins TRBV10-3 and TRBJ2-1; the match to TRBD2 covers 8 bases. The CDR3 has 14 amino acids. Germline V CDR1 and CDR2: ENHRY, SYGVKD. V trimming: 2 bases; J trimming: 9 bases; junction bases outside the gene matches: 6. The CDR3 nucleotides are TGTGCCATCAGTGAGGTGCGGGAGGCTGGTGAGCAGTTCTTC. Residues: CAISEVREAGEQFF.

The J gene is TRBJ1-5, the V gene TRBV30; D perhaps matches TRBD1 (6 bases). The CDR3 sequence is 16 residues long. Germline V gene lookup returns CDR1 GTSNPN and CDR2 SVGIG (reference sequence). Deletions cut 1 base from V and 2 bases from J, with 15 bases between. CDR3 residues: CAWSALGGGGNQPQHF. CDR3 bases: TGTGCCTGGAGTGCCCTGGGGGGGGGCGGCAATCAGCCCCAGCATTTT.

J is TRBJ2-7 and V is TRBV19, with D perhaps matching TRBD2 (5 bases). This CDR3 is built from 16 residues. Trimming took 2 bases from V and 2 from J, leaving 16 bases between them. CDR1 and CDR2 from the germline V gene are LNHDA and SQIVND (reference sequence). DNA for the CDR3: TGTGCCAGTAGTATAATTGGTGGGAGTAGAACCTACGAGCAGTACTTC. Translation gives CASSIIGGSRTYEQYF.

This chain links TRBV6-5 with TRBJ1-2, with TRBD1 matching 9 bases. Unmatched junction bases numbered 7, after V lost 4 bases and J lost 7 bases. CDR1 is MNHEY, CDR2 SVGAGI, per germline. This CDR3 is 14 amino acids long. CDR3 nucleotides: TGTGCCAGCAGTTCTCGGACAGGGGAGCTTGGCTACACCTTC. It encodes CASSSRTGELGYTF.

J is TRBJ1-6 and V is TRBV27, with 8 bases fitting TRBD1. V shed 3 bases, J shed 6 bases, and the junction held 7 bases outside the gene matches. This CDR3 has 16 amino acids. Germline V gene data show CDR1 as MNHEY and CDR2 as SMNVEV (reference sequence). This CDR3 reads CASSFRQGRANSPLHF. DNA for the CDR3: TGTGCCAGCAGTTTCCGACAGGGGAGGGCTAATTCACCCCTCCACTTT.

There are a few counts of this clone. The gene calls are TRBV19 and TRBJ1-2; maybe TRBD1 (5 bases). The V gene's germline CDR1 is LNHDA and CDR2 SQIVND (reference sequence). The ends were cut back, 1 base at V and 6 bases at J, with 6 bases in the middle. There are 12 residues in the CDR3. Here the CDR3 DNA reads TGTGCCAGTAGTATAGTAGGGGATGGCTACACCTTC. Its translation: CASSIVGDGYTF.

The rearrangement uses TRBV3-1 (or the pseudogene TRBV3-2) and TRBJ1-2; 11 bases match TRBD1. CDR1 and CDR2 (germline): LGHDT, YNNKEL (reference sequence). V gave up 4 bases and J gave up 8 bases; unmatched junction bases: 9. The CDR3 is 15 residues long. In DNA form, the CDR3 reads TGTGCCAGCAGCCTCCAGGACAGGGGGCCTAAGGGCTACACCTTC. It codes for CASSLQDRGPKGYTF.

In this sample, this clone turned up a few times. V gene TRBV2 combines with J gene TRBJ1-1; the match to TRBD1 covers 8 bases. V lost 5 bases and J lost 0; bases outside the gene matches: 8. The CDR3 loop spans 16 amino acids. CDR1 is SNHLY, CDR2 FYNNEI, per germline. CDR3 residues: CASSLVQGEMNTEAFF. CDR3 in DNA: TGTGCCAGCAGTTTGGTACAGGGGGAAATGAACACTGAAGCTTTCTTT.

The J gene is TRBJ1-3, the V gene TRBV6-6; a weak D match, TRBD1 (5 bases). V was trimmed by 5 bases and J by 2 bases, leaving 16 bases between them. From germline, CDR1 is MNHNY and CDR2 SVGAGI (reference sequence). This CDR3 has 16 amino acids. CDR3 coding DNA: TGTGCCAGCAGTCGTGGGGGGGACTCTACTGGAAACACCATATATTTT. Protein: CASSRGGDSTGNTIYF.

This clone occurred once. The chain has TRBV9 and TRBJ2-1, with TRBD2 matching over 12 bases. Germline CDR1 SGDLS, CDR2 YYNGEE. This CDR3 has 16 amino acids. Losses at the gene ends were 3 bases for V and 6 bases for J; bases not matched to a gene: 7. The CDR3 region is CASSASPGLAGNEQFF. CDR3 nucleotide sequence: TGTGCCAGCAGCGCCAGTCCGGGACTAGCGGGCAATGAGCAGTTCTTC. The variable domain in full, completed from reference TRBV9 and TRBJ2-1, reads DSGVTQTPKHLITATGQRVTLRCSPRSGDLSVYWYQQSLDQGLQFLIQYYNGEERAKGNILERFSAQQFPDLHSELNLSSLELGDSALYFCASSASPGLAGNEQFFGPGTRLTVL.

CDR3 sequence reads: CASSLVVSSYEQYF. The DNA for the CDR3 is TGTGCCAGCAGCTTGGTGGTGAGCTCCTACGAGCAGTACTTC. The chain has TRBV5-4 and TRBJ2-7; D is uncertain. Trimming removed 0 bases at V and 0 bases at J, with 7 bases between. This CDR3 contains 14 residues. The germline CDR1 and CDR2 sequences are SGHNT and YYREEE (reference sequence).

V is TRBV19 and J is TRBJ1-5; D might be TRBD1 (5 bases). Deletions cut 2 bases from V and 2 bases from J, with 16 bases between. The CDR3 totals 17 residues. CDR1 and CDR2 (germline): LNHDA, SQIVND (reference sequence). CDR3 loop: CASSILQGGERNQPQHF. CDR3 coding DNA: TGTGCCAGTAGTATACTCCAGGGAGGAGAACGCAATCAGCCCCAGCATTTT.

V and J are TRBV4-3 and TRBJ2-7; TRBD2 is a possible D gene (6 bases). Trimming removed 0 bases from V and 6 bases from J, with 12 bases in between. The CDR3 is made up of 14 amino acids. Germline V CDR1 and CDR2: LGHNA, YSLEER. The CDR3 is CASSQERLGGEQYF. Here the CDR3 DNA reads TGCGCCAGCAGCCAAGAGAGGCTCGGGGGCGAGCAGTACTTC.

The rearrangement uses TRBV6-2 or TRBV6-3 and TRBJ1-4; D perhaps matches TRBD1 (6 bases). The CDR3 is made up of 15 amino acids. V shed 2 bases and J shed 4 bases, with 11 bases lying between them. Germline loops: CDR1 MNHEY, CDR2 SVGEGT. The CDR3 DNA is TGTGCCAGCAGTTACGCGTCACAGGGTAATGAAAAACTGTTTTTT. Protein sequence: CASSYASQGNEKLFF.

This chain connects TRBV20-1 to TRBJ1-2; no definite D call. The CDR3 contains 14 residues. Germline assignment: CDR1 DFQATT and CDR2 SNEGSKA (reference sequence). Deletions cut 3 bases from V and 3 bases from J, with 14 bases between. The CDR3 protein is CSASSGAGDYGYTF. CDR3 nucleotide sequence: TGCAGTGCTAGTTCGGGTGCCGGGGACTATGGCTACACCTTC.